Listed here are 27 T cell receptor beta chains from one sample, sequenced in a study of T cells in Graves' hyperthyroidism and ophthalmopathy. Amplified TCR beta CDR3 regions derived from RNA transcripts. First-round RT-PCR of the TCR CDR3 relied on the HTBI primer set. TCRdb fed the multiplex PCR reads into MiXCR, producing one record per CDR3 protein. The table shows hundreds of thousands of distinct CDR3 sequences, with 15% to 20% occurring only once. Sequenced material: blood. These receptors were collected from a woman in her forties with Graves' ophthalmopathy.

The V gene is TRBV7-6, the J gene TRBJ2-5; TRBD2 matches 9 bases. The CDR3 covers 18 residues. V lost 4 bases and J lost 4; bases outside the gene matches: 16. The germline V gene has CDR1 SGHVS and CDR2 FNYEAQ. CDR3 in amino acids: CASSSLGGSGRIPETQYF. The CDR3, as DNA: TGTGCCAGCAGCTCCTTAGGGGGTAGCGGGAGAATCCCAGAGACCCAGTACTTC.

V gene TRBV7-2 combines with J gene TRBJ2-1, with D perhaps TRBD1 or TRBD2 (6 bases each). This CDR3 has 15 residues. Germline CDR1 reads SGHTA; CDR2 reads FQGNSA. Trimming removed 6 bases from V and 5 bases from J, with 17 bases in between. CDR3 in DNA: TGTGCCAGCAGGCAGGGGCTAGCGTCTCACAATGAGCAGTTCTTC. It codes for CASRQGLASHNEQFF. The whole variable domain, remainder taken from reference TRBV7-2 and TRBJ2-1, is GAGVSQSPSNKVTEKGKDVELRCDPISGHTALYWYRQSLGQGLEFLIYFQGNSAPDKSGLPSDRFSAERTGGSVSTLTIQRTQQEDSAVYLCASRQGLASHNEQFFGPGTRLTVL.

V usage is TRBV28 and J usage is TRBJ1-5; D is perhaps TRBD1 (5 bases). V was pared by 8 bases and J by 0 bases, with 20 bases between. This CDR3 comprises 17 residues. Germline V gene sequence: CDR1 MDHEN, CDR2 SYDVKM. This CDR3 reads CASYRGGGRYSNQPQHF. Here the CDR3 DNA reads TGTGCCAGCTACCGCGGGGGGGGGAGGTATAGCAATCAGCCCCAGCATTTT.

The sample holds a few counts of this clonotype. The chain is built from TRBV5-1 and TRBJ2-3, with TRBD1 matching 10 bases. Germline V gene sequence: CDR1 SGHRS, CDR2 YFSETQ. The CDR3 extends over 17 amino acids. J lost 4 bases, V lost 0 bases, and 8 bases had no gene match. This chain's CDR3 is CASSLVPGQGRSDTQYF. The CDR3, as DNA: TGCGCCAGCAGCTTGGTTCCGGGACAGGGGCGCTCAGATACGCAGTATTTT.

Here the CDR3 reads CASRRNRQTLGEQYF. CDR3 bases: TGTGCCAGCAGGCGGAACAGACAGACTCTCGGCGAGCAGTACTTC. The chain carries TRBV11-2 and TRBJ2-7, with D perhaps TRBD1 (5 bases). This CDR3 region has 15 residues. V was shortened by 6 bases and J by 6 bases, with 21 bases between the two germline ends. Germline V gene sequence: CDR1 SGHAT, CDR2 FQNNGV.

The rearrangement joins TRBV15 to TRBJ2-3; tentatively, D is TRBD2 (6 bases). This CDR3 is 15 amino acids long. Trimming left V 5 bases short and J 1 base short, with 13 bases between. The germline CDR1 and CDR2 sequences are LNHNV and YYDKDF (reference sequence). The CDR3 coding sequence is TGTGCCACCAGCCCCACGTGGGGGGGCACAGATACGCAGTATTTT. Amino acid sequence: CATSPTWGGTDTQYF.

This clonotype was counted at least ten times. V gene TRBV7-9 combines with J gene TRBJ2-7, with 10 bases matching TRBD2. Germline V gene sequence: CDR1 SEHNR, CDR2 FQNEAQ (reference sequence). The J segment lost 6 bases and the V segment lost 5 bases, leaving 10 bases of the junction unmatched. This CDR3 contains 15 residues. CDR3 protein: CASSGTSGMFSEQYF. The CDR3 DNA is TGTGCCAGCAGCGGTACTAGCGGGATGTTTTCCGAGCAGTACTTC. Together with reference TRBV7-9 and TRBJ2-7, the CDR3 gives the full variable domain: DTGVSQNPRHKITKRGQNVTFRCDPISEHNRLYWYRQTLGQGPEFLTYFQNEAQLEKSRLLSDRFSAERPKGSFSTLEIQRTEQGDSAMYLCASSGTSGMFSEQYFGPGTRLTVT.

The rearrangement uses TRBV19 and TRBJ2-1; weak D call: TRBD2 (5 bases). Per germline, CDR1 LNHDA and CDR2 SQIVND (reference sequence). The CDR3 is 15 amino acids. V was clipped by 7 bases and J by 2 bases, with 15 bases between them. The CDR3 sequence is CASTTTQAAYNEQFF. The CDR3 nucleotides read TGTGCCAGTACCACGACGCAAGCGGCCTACAATGAGCAGTTCTTC.

The chain employs TRBV2 and TRBJ2-2; TRBD1 aligns across 11 bases. V dropped 5 bases and J dropped 0; count of bases not matched to a gene: 2. This CDR3 contains 16 residues. CDR1 SNHLY and CDR2 FYNNEI come from the germline V gene. DNA for the CDR3: TGTGCCAGCAGTTCGGGACAGGGGGCGAACACCGGGGAGCTGTTTTTT. Protein: CASSSGQGANTGELFF.

The J gene is TRBJ2-7, the V gene TRBV4-1; D gene ambiguous. The germline V gene has CDR1 MGHRA and CDR2 YSYEKL. V lost 0 bases and J 4 bases, leaving 10 bases between the germline ends. The length of the CDR3 is 14 residues. CDR3: CASSQEAGIYEQYF. The CDR3, as DNA: TGCGCCAGCAGCCAAGAAGCTGGGATTTACGAGCAGTACTTC.

This clonotype was counted many times. V and J are TRBV7-8 and TRBJ2-5; D gene uncertain. Trimming cost V 1 base and J 4 bases, with 10 bases left between them. CDR3 length: 14 amino acids. Looked up from germline, CDR1 is SGHVS and CDR2 is FQNEAQ. The CDR3 sequence: CASSLGDVTETQYF. DNA for the CDR3: TGTGCCAGCAGCTTAGGAGACGTGACAGAGACCCAGTACTTC.

The chain uses TRBV6-9 and TRBJ2-1, with D possibly TRBD1 on 5 matching bases. The V gene lost 4 bases and the J gene lost 9 bases, with 13 bases spanning the gap. Germline V CDR1 and CDR2: MNHGY, SVAAGI. The CDR3 is 13 amino acids. In nucleotides, the CDR3 is TGTGCCAGCAGTTGGCATCAGGGTAGTGAGCAGTTCTTC. Protein: CASSWHQGSEQFF.

This clonotype came up a few times. CDR3 residues: CSAETGNNEKLFF. In DNA, the CDR3 is TGCAGCGCCGAGACAGGGAATAATGAAAAACTGTTTTTT. The chain recombines TRBV29-1 with TRBJ1-4; 7 bases align to TRBD1. The J segment lost 4 bases and the V segment lost 7 bases, leaving 6 bases of the junction unmatched. This CDR3 is 13 amino acids long. CDR1 is SQVTM and CDR2 is ANQGSEA in the germline V gene.

The table lists this clonotype with a few counts. This chain uses TRBV4-1 with TRBJ2-5; the match to TRBD2 covers 14 bases. This CDR3 has 14 residues. Unmatched junction bases numbered 4, after V lost 8 bases and J lost 5 bases. Germline V gene lookup returns CDR1 MGHRA and CDR2 YSYEKL. This CDR3 reads CASSRLAGGETQYF. CDR3 nucleotides: TGCGCCAGCTCCCGACTAGCGGGGGGGGAGACCCAGTACTTC.

This clonotype has a count of ten or more. The chain has TRBV11-2 and TRBJ2-7; 11 positions match TRBD2. V lost 5 bases to trimming and J lost 3 bases; unmatched junction nucleotides: 3. Germline CDR1 and CDR2: SGHAT and FQNNGV. The CDR3 sequence is 14 residues long. DNA of the CDR3: TGTGCCAGCAGCGCGACTAGCGGGAACTACGAGCAGTACTTC. This sequence encodes CASSATSGNYEQYF.

This clonotype was seen at least ten times. The rearrangement uses TRBV20-1 and TRBJ2-1, with D possibly TRBD2 on 5 matching bases. The CDR3 is 14 amino acids. Trimming cost V 6 bases and J 0 bases, with 12 bases left between them. Germline assignment: CDR1 DFQATT and CDR2 SNEGSKA (reference sequence). The CDR3 here is CSATDFFSYNEQFF. CDR3 sequence (DNA): TGCAGTGCCACGGACTTCTTCTCCTACAATGAGCAGTTCTTC.

At least ten counts were recorded for this clonotype. The chain links TRBV11-2 to TRBJ2-3; TRBD2 might be the D (6 bases). Trimming shortened V by 2 bases and J by 6 bases, and 15 bases separated the two germline ends. The length of the CDR3 is 15 residues. CDR1 and CDR2 (germline): SGHAT, FQNNGV. The CDR3 protein is CASSLWLLALDTQYF. The CDR3 DNA reads TGTGCCAGCAGCTTATGGCTACTAGCCTTGGATACGCAGTATTTT.

Many counts were recorded for this clonotype. This rearrangement joins TRBV2 to TRBJ1-2, with 10 bases aligning to TRBD1. The CDR3 runs 13 residues. Germline assignment: CDR1 SNHLY and CDR2 FYNNEI. The V segment lost 4 bases and the J segment 7 bases; nucleotides outside the gene matches: 3. The CDR3 sequence is CASSGGTGAGYTF. The CDR3 nucleotides read TGTGCCAGCAGTGGGGGGACAGGGGCTGGCTACACCTTC.

This clonotype was seen a handful of times. This may arise from a read error, as a much more abundant clone is one base away. In nucleotides, the CDR3 is TGTGCCGGCCTCGCGACAGGGATCGGAAACACCATATATTTT. Its translation: CAGLATGIGNTIYF. The chain uses TRBV2 and TRBJ1-3; 7 bases are a match to TRBD1. The trim removed 11 bases at V and 4 bases at J, leaving 11 bases unmatched. This CDR3 has 14 amino acids. Germline lookup yields CDR1 SNHLY and CDR2 FYNNEI.

In its sample, this clonotype was seen many times. V gene TRBV30 combines with J gene TRBJ2-1, with D perhaps TRBD1 (6 bases). Trimming cost V 5 bases and J 2 bases, with 10 bases left between them. The CDR3 covers 13 residues. Germline CDR1 reads GTSNPN; CDR2 reads SVGIG (reference sequence). The DNA for the CDR3 is TGTGCCTGGGCTTCAGGGGCCTACAATGAGCAGTTCTTC. Translating gives CAWASGAYNEQFF.

The V call is TRBV11-2, the J call TRBJ1-3; no firm D call. Germline V CDR1 and CDR2: SGHAT, FQNNGV. The CDR3 is 17 amino acids. With 5 bases removed from V and 2 bases from J, the gap between germline ends came to 19 bases. CDR3 residues: CASSQTSLWGAGNTIYF. CDR3 nucleotide sequence: TGTGCCAGCAGCCAGACGTCCCTGTGGGGTGCTGGAAACACCATATATTTT.

The rearrangement links TRBV6-1 to TRBJ1-2; TRBD1 might be the D (6 bases). Germline V gene data show CDR1 as MNHNS and CDR2 as SASEGT. Trimming took 5 bases from V and 4 from J, leaving 14 bases between them. The CDR3 runs 14 residues. The CDR3 region has the DNA TGTGCCAGCAGTCCACACTGGGACACCTATGGCTACACCTTC. Amino acid sequence: CASSPHWDTYGYTF.

This sequence joins TRBV12-3 or TRBV12-4 and TRBJ1-5, with D perhaps TRBD1 (6 bases). CDR3 size: 14 residues. Between the trimmed V and J ends, which lost 6 bases and 3 bases, there was a span of 12 bases. CDR3 amino acids: CASRSGGLNQPQHF. CDR3 in DNA: TGTGCCAGCAGGTCCGGGGGGCTCAATCAGCCCCAGCATTTT.

The chain combines TRBV12-3 or TRBV12-4 with TRBJ1-5; D possibly corresponds to TRBD1 (5 bases). The CDR3 runs to 15 residues. V was cut by 1 base and J by 4 bases, with 11 bases left in between. CDR3 in DNA: TGTGCCAGCAGTTTAGGGTTGGCAGGGAATCAGCCCCAGCATTTT. Translation gives CASSLGLAGNQPQHF.

There are a few counts of this clonotype. The chain recombines TRBV27 with TRBJ2-1; D is perhaps TRBD2 (5 bases). The CDR3 is 15 amino acids. Germline values: CDR1 MNHEY, CDR2 SMNVEV (reference sequence). Trimming removed 5 bases at V and 3 bases at J, with 14 bases between. The CDR3 DNA follows: TGTGCCAGCAGTCCATGGACTCATATCTACAATGAGCAGTTCTTC. Protein product: CASSPWTHIYNEQFF.

This clonotype came up many times. The chain has TRBV7-8 and TRBJ1-1; D is unclear. Germline CDR1 SGHVS, CDR2 FQNEAQ. The CDR3 extends over 15 amino acids. Trimming left V 0 bases short and J 0 bases short, with 8 bases between. CDR3: CASSLAATMNTEAFF. The CDR3 DNA sequence: TGTGCCAGCAGCTTAGCCGCCACCATGAACACTGAAGCTTTCTTT.

This clonotype has only a few counts. V usage is TRBV6-1 and J usage is TRBJ2-1; D possibly corresponds to TRBD2 (6 bases). CDR1 and CDR2 (germline): MNHNS, SASEGT. Deletions cut 7 bases from V and 6 bases from J, with 13 bases between. The CDR3 is 13 residues long. CDR3 amino acids: CASTRLGVNEQFF. CDR3 nucleotide sequence: TGTGCCAGCACTCGACTAGGAGTCAATGAGCAGTTCTTC.